The 22 T cell receptor beta chains below were found in one sample sequenced in a study of cytomegalovirus exposure and HLA in healthy donors. Measured with immunoSEQ multiplex PCR; TCRdb has only the in-frame clones, and not every one. The table shows about 78,000 clones, with 90% to 97% occurring only once. The sequenced sample was PBMCs. Receptor source: a man between 18 and 29 years old in good health and CMV-seropositive.

V is TRBV28 and J is TRBJ2-7; 8 nucleotides agree with TRBD2. The CDR3 contains 15 residues. Losses at the gene ends were 4 bases for V and 3 bases for J; bases not matched to a gene: 8. Germline loops: CDR1 MDHEN, CDR2 SYDVKM. The CDR3 is CASSSGGLGSYEQYF. The CDR3, as DNA: TGTGCCAGCAGTTCGGGGGGACTAGGGAGCTACGAGCAGTACTTC.

This chain links TRBV19 with TRBJ1-2; 9 positions agree with TRBD1. Trimming at V came to 2 bases and at J to 2 bases, leaving 3 bases not matched to a gene. This CDR3 is 15 amino acids long. The germline V gene has CDR1 LNHDA and CDR2 SQIVND (reference sequence). This CDR3 reads CASSIMGQGNYGYTF. CDR3 nucleotides: TGTGCCAGTAGTATAATGGGACAGGGCAACTATGGCTACACCTTC. Filled out from reference TRBV19 and TRBJ1-2, the complete variable domain reads DGGITQSPKYLFRKEGQNVTLSCEQNLNHDAMYWYRQDPGQGLRLIYYSQIVNDFQKGDIAEGYSVSREKKESFPLTVTSAQKNPTAFYLCASSIMGQGNYGYTFGSGTRLTVV.

The table lists this clone with a few counts. The chain uses TRBV10-1 and TRBJ2-1; 7 bases map to TRBD2. With 4 bases clipped from V and 2 bases from J, the junction kept 2 bases outside the gene matches. Germline CDR1 reads WNHNN; CDR2 reads SYGVQD (reference sequence). The CDR3 spans 14 residues. CDR3 residues: CASSAAGAYNEQFF. In DNA form, the CDR3 reads TGCGCCAGCAGTGCGGCGGGGGCCTACAATGAGCAGTTCTTC.

This chain links TRBV27 with TRBJ1-1, with 8 positions matching TRBD1. CDR3 length equals 14 residues. Germline lookup yields CDR1 MNHEY and CDR2 SMNVEV (reference sequence). V gave up 4 bases and J gave up 1 base; unmatched junction bases: 2. The chain's CDR3 is CASSSGGANTEAFF. DNA of the CDR3: TGTGCCAGCAGTTCAGGGGGCGCGAACACTGAAGCTTTCTTT.

This clone occurred a few times. The CDR3 loop is CASSPPGIGAYGYTF. In nucleotides, the CDR3 is TGTGCCAGCTCACCACCGGGGATAGGGGCCTATGGCTACACCTTC. The genes are TRBV18 and TRBJ1-2; TRBD1 is a possible D gene (5 bases). In germline, CDR1 is KGHSH, CDR2 LQKENI. With 0 bases removed from V and 4 bases from J, the gap between germline ends came to 12 bases. This CDR3 comprises 15 residues.

This CDR3 reads CASGGVVGANEKLFF. CDR3 nucleotides: TGTGCCAGCGGGGGGGTAGTTGGAGCTAATGAAAAACTGTTTTTT. The chain recombines TRBV6-1 with TRBJ1-4, with D possibly being TRBD1 (5 bases). V was cut by 8 bases and J by 3 bases, with 16 bases left in between. This CDR3 is built from 15 residues. Per germline, CDR1 MNHNS and CDR2 SASEGT.

The V gene is TRBV30, the J gene TRBJ1-2; TRBD1 matches at 10 bases. Germline loops: CDR1 GTSNPN, CDR2 SVGIG (reference sequence). With 0 bases clipped from V and 0 bases from J, the junction kept 7 bases outside the gene matches. The CDR3 loop spans 17 amino acids. The CDR3 DNA reads as TGTGCCTGGAGTGTACCTTGGACAGGGGGAGCTAACTATGGCTACACCTTC. Translation: CAWSVPWTGGANYGYTF.

This clone was found once. The V call is TRBV5-1, the J call TRBJ2-3; possibly TRBD2 for D (5 bases). CDR3 length: 14 residues. V was clipped by 2 bases and J by 5 bases, with 12 bases between them. The V gene's germline CDR1 is SGHRS and CDR2 YFSETQ. This chain's CDR3 is CASSLASTEDTQYF. The CDR3 DNA is TGCGCCAGCAGCTTAGCTAGCACAGAAGATACGCAGTATTTT. Drawing the rest from reference TRBV5-1 and TRBJ2-3, the complete variable domain is KAGVTQTPRYLIKTRGQQVTLSCSPISGHRSVSWYQQTPGQGLQFLFEYFSETQRNKGNFPGRFSGRQFSNSRSEMNVSTLELGDSALYLCASSLASTEDTQYFGPGTRLTVL.

The chain joins TRBV18 to TRBJ2-5, with 7 bases matching TRBD1. CDR3 length: 14 residues. Germline values: CDR1 KGHSH, CDR2 LQKENI. J gave up 1 base and V 2 bases, and 1 base lay outside the gene matches. The CDR3 bases are TGTGCCAGCTCACCATGGGACAGCCAAGAGACCCAGTACTTC. Amino acids: CASSPWDSQETQYF. Based on the CDR3 plus reference TRBV18 and TRBJ2-5, the full variable domain is NAGVMQNPRHLVRRRGQEARLRCSPMKGHSHVYWYRQLPEEGLKFMVYLQKENIIDESGMPKERFSAEFPKEGPSILRIQQVVRGDSAAYFCASSPWDSQETQYFGPGTRLLVL.

The chain recombines TRBV7-2 with TRBJ2-5; D perhaps matches TRBD2 (6 bases). V was trimmed by 8 bases and J by 6 bases, leaving 13 bases between them. The CDR3 contains 12 residues. Germline V gene data show CDR1 as SGHTA and CDR2 as FQGNSA. This chain's CDR3 is CASGATSKTQYF. The CDR3 DNA reads as TGTGCCAGCGGAGCTACTAGCAAGACCCAGTACTTC.

The rearrangement joins TRBV27 to TRBJ2-5; tentatively, D is TRBD2 (6 bases). CDR3 length: 14 amino acids. Germline V lookup: CDR1 MNHEY, CDR2 SMNVEV (reference sequence). Trimming took off 3 bases at V and 5 bases at J, with 13 bases between the two ends. The DNA for the CDR3 is TGTGCCAGCAGTTTGAGCGGGTCTTGGGAGACCCAGTACTTC. Its protein is CASSLSGSWETQYF.

This chain links TRBV6-1 with TRBJ1-2; 7 bases agree with TRBD1. In germline, CDR1 is MNHNS, CDR2 SASEGT. Trimming took 8 bases from V and 5 from J; bases not matched to a gene: 8. This CDR3 contains 13 residues. The CDR3 loop reads CASQTGTPYGYTF. CDR3 bases: TGTGCCAGCCAGACAGGGACCCCTTATGGCTACACCTTC.

The V gene is TRBV7-9, the J gene TRBJ2-2; TRBD2 matches 9 bases. This CDR3 region has 16 residues. Losses at the gene ends were 1 base for V and 4 bases for J; bases not matched to a gene: 4. Germline V CDR1 and CDR2: SEHNR, FQNEAQ (reference sequence). The CDR3, as DNA: TGTGCCAGCAGCTTAGGGCGGGAGGGCCGCACCGGGGAGCTGTTTTTT. Encoded protein: CASSLGREGRTGELFF.

This chain connects TRBV11-2 to TRBJ1-1, with a possible D match to TRBD1 (5 bases). Germline V gives CDR1 SGHAT, CDR2 FQNNGV. V was clipped by 1 base and J by 7 bases, with 13 bases between them. The CDR3 sequence is 14 residues long. The chain's CDR3 is CASSLGVGTLEAFF. As DNA, the CDR3 is TGTGCCAGCAGCTTAGGTGTAGGGACTCTTGAAGCTTTCTTT.

This chain links TRBV4-1 with TRBJ2-1, with a tentative D call TRBD1 (6 bases). CDR1 is MGHRA and CDR2 is YSYEKL in the germline V gene. V gave up 0 bases and J gave up 4 bases, with 13 bases separating them. The CDR3 sequence is 16 residues long. CDR3 protein: CASSQDTGNLYNEQFF. The CDR3 DNA sequence: TGCGCCAGCAGCCAAGATACAGGGAACCTTTACAATGAGCAGTTCTTC.

This chain links TRBV30 with TRBJ1-1; D gene unclear. This CDR3 is 11 amino acids long. Deletions cut 6 bases from V and 11 bases from J, with 16 bases between. The germline V gene has CDR1 GTSNPN and CDR2 SVGIG (reference sequence). CDR3 nucleotide sequence: TGTGCCTGCCTGCGACGGGTATTGGCTTTCTTT. It translates to CACLRRVLAFF.

The chain employs TRBV28 and TRBJ1-4, with a tentative D call TRBD1 (5 bases). Germline CDR1 reads MDHEN; CDR2 reads SYDVKM. Between the trimmed V and J ends, which lost 6 bases and 3 bases, there was a span of 11 bases. The CDR3 has 14 amino acids. The CDR3 region is CASRQGGANEKLFF. In DNA, the CDR3 is TGTGCCAGCAGGCAGGGTGGTGCTAATGAAAAACTGTTTTTT.

CDR3 in amino acids: CAIRRDSNQPQHF. CDR3 in DNA: TGTGCCATTCGCAGGGATAGCAATCAGCCCCAGCATTTT. This chain connects TRBV28 to TRBJ1-5; D is possibly TRBD1 (5 bases). The ends were cut back, 10 bases at V and 0 bases at J, with 10 bases in the middle. CDR1 and CDR2 (germline): MDHEN, SYDVKM. The CDR3 runs to 13 residues.

Points on this clone: The sample holds other DNA sequences that translate to the same CDR3. The chain joins TRBV5-1 to TRBJ1-1; tentative D call: TRBD1 (6 bases). CDR1 and CDR2 (germline): SGHRS, YFSETQ. Trimming removed 2 bases from V and 0 bases from J, with 8 bases in between. There are 14 residues in the CDR3. The CDR3 spells CASSFRGLNTEAFF. The CDR3 nucleotides are TGCGCCAGCAGCTTCAGGGGTCTGAACACTGAAGCTTTCTTT.

The rearrangement links TRBV28 to TRBJ2-5; D perhaps matches TRBD2 (6 bases). CDR1 MDHEN and CDR2 SYDVKM come from the germline V gene. V was shortened by 3 bases and J by 2 bases, with 10 bases between the two germline ends. The length of the CDR3 is 14 residues. The CDR3 spells CASSFLRGQETQYF. CDR3 coding DNA: TGTGCCAGCAGTTTCTTGCGGGGACAAGAGACCCAGTACTTC.

This clone was picked up one time. This chain links TRBV19 with TRBJ2-2, with D maybe TRBD2 (6 bases). The V end was cut by 8 bases, the J end by 6 bases, with 10 bases between. Germline assignment: CDR1 LNHDA and CDR2 SQIVND (reference sequence). This CDR3 contains 12 residues. The CDR3 region has the DNA TGTGCCAGTTTGCGGGGCTCCGGGGAGCTGTTTTTT. Encoded protein: CASLRGSGELFF.

The J gene is TRBJ1-2, the V gene TRBV6-5; 8 bases map to TRBD1. Per germline, CDR1 MNHEY and CDR2 SVGAGI. The V gene end was trimmed by 2 bases and the J gene end by 4 bases; junction bases not matched to a gene: 3. This CDR3 contains 14 residues. The CDR3 reads CASSYLGQVYGYTF. CDR3 nucleotides: TGTGCCAGCAGTTACCTGGGACAGGTCTATGGCTACACCTTC.